These 17 T cell receptor beta chains were sequenced from one sample in a study of T cells in Graves' hyperthyroidism and ophthalmopathy. Amplification of TCR beta CDR3 regions used RNA as the template. Carried out on the TCR CDR3, a first-round RT-PCR used the HTBI primer set. TCRdb passed the multiplex PCR reads through MiXCR, listing each CDR3 protein once. The sample yields about 640,000 distinct CDR3 sequences, about 20% seen once. Sequenced: blood. The receptors were gathered from a man in his thirties or forties with Graves' ophthalmopathy.

The chain carries TRBV19 and TRBJ1-2, with 7 bases fitting TRBD1. Per germline, CDR1 LNHDA and CDR2 SQIVND (reference sequence). J was trimmed by 5 bases and V by 5 bases; bases with no gene match: 17. The CDR3 loop spans 17 amino acids. The CDR3 DNA sequence: TGTGCCAGTAGTCTCCCGGGACAGAGAGGCCCCGTTTATGGCTACACCTTC. As protein: CASSLPGQRGPVYGYTF.

The DNA of the CDR3 is TGTGCCAGCAGCGTAGGGAAGCGGACTTACAATGAGCAGTTCTTC. Residues: CASSVGKRTYNEQFF. This chain uses TRBV9 with TRBJ2-1; possible D gene TRBD2, 5 bases. The CDR3 is 15 amino acids. The germline V gene encodes CDR1 SGDLS and CDR2 YYNGEE. V dropped 0 bases and J dropped 4 bases, with 11 bases sitting between them.

This clonotype was counted between two and nine times. V gene TRBV28 combines with J gene TRBJ1-5; unclear D gene. This CDR3 spans 16 amino acids. Trimming took off 3 bases at V and 0 bases at J, with 12 bases between the two ends. Looked up from germline, CDR1 is MDHEN and CDR2 is SYDVKM. The CDR3 DNA sequence: TGTGCCAGCAGTTTCGTCCCCTGGAATAGCAATCAGCCCCAGCATTTT. Its protein is CASSFVPWNSNQPQHF. Combining the CDR3 with reference TRBV28 and TRBJ1-5 gives the whole variable domain DVKVTQSSRYLVKRTGEKVFLECVQDMDHENMFWYRQDPGLGLRLIYFSYDVKMKEKGDIPEGYSVSREKKERFSLILESASTNQTSMYLCASSFVPWNSNQPQHFGDGTRLSIL.

This clonotype appeared a few times. This chain joins TRBV28 and TRBJ2-3, with D hard to call. Germline assignment: CDR1 MDHEN and CDR2 SYDVKM. V was shortened by 7 bases and J by 5 bases, with 10 bases between the two germline ends. This CDR3 contains 12 residues. CDR3 in amino acids: CASTGPIDTQYF. The CDR3 DNA reads TGTGCCAGCACTGGCCCCATAGATACGCAGTATTTT.

V usage is TRBV27 and J usage is TRBJ2-3; TRBD1 matches 7 bases. Germline V gene sequence: CDR1 MNHEY, CDR2 SMNVEV (reference sequence). This CDR3 comprises 17 residues. The junction had 12 bases not matched to a gene; V was cut back by 4 bases and J by 2 bases. CDR3 residues: CASSSLLGTEATDTQYF. The CDR3 DNA reads as TGTGCCAGCAGTTCGCTGCTGGGGACAGAAGCCACAGATACGCAGTATTTT.

At least ten counts were recorded for this clonotype. This sequence joins TRBV30 and TRBJ2-3; the D gene is possibly TRBD2 (6 bases). CDR1 and CDR2 (germline): GTSNPN, SVGIG (reference sequence). The CDR3 length is 17 residues. V was shortened by 3 bases and J by 1 base, with 20 bases between the two germline ends. Here the CDR3 reads CAWRIEGGRAGTDTQYF. In DNA, the CDR3 is TGTGCCTGGAGGATTGAGGGAGGTAGGGCCGGCACAGATACGCAGTATTTT.

The chain is built from TRBV11-2 and TRBJ1-3; no firm D call. Trimming took off 5 bases at V and 0 bases at J, with 17 bases between the two ends. The CDR3 loop spans 17 amino acids. The germline V gene has CDR1 SGHAT and CDR2 FQNNGV. This chain's CDR3 is CASSRRTDLFSGNTIYF. The CDR3 bases are TGTGCCAGCAGCCGACGTACAGACCTTTTCTCTGGAAACACCATATATTTT.

This clonotype was counted many times. The gene calls are TRBV5-1 and TRBJ2-1, with D perhaps matching TRBD2 (7 bases). The CDR3 is 13 amino acids. Germline assignment: CDR1 SGHRS and CDR2 YFSETQ. Trimming removed 5 bases at V and 6 bases at J, with 12 bases between. This chain's CDR3 is CASSGGALNEQFF. CDR3 DNA sequence: TGCGCCAGCAGTGGGGGGGCCCTCAATGAGCAGTTCTTC.

As concerns this clonotype: Because the CDR3 is missing its conserved closing phenylalanine or tryptophan, this is likely a read error. The genes are TRBV14 and TRBJ1-1; 8 bases are a match to TRBD1. This CDR3 spans 16 amino acids. In germline, CDR1 is SGHDN, CDR2 FVKESK. V was pared by 2 bases and J by 1 base, with 6 bases of the junction left unmatched. CDR3 protein: CASSQSGQAWNTEAFL. The CDR3 bases are TGTGCCAGCAGCCAATCGGGACAGGCCTGGAACACTGAAGCTTTCCTT.

The DNA of the CDR3 is TGTGCCAGCAGAACGGGGGAGATCTACGAGCAGTACTTC. As protein: CASRTGEIYEQYF. J is TRBJ2-7 and V is TRBV6-1; TRBD2 might be the D (6 bases). Trimming took off 6 bases at V and 3 bases at J, with 12 bases between the two ends. Germline CDR1 reads MNHNS; CDR2 reads SASEGT. The CDR3 sequence is 13 residues long.

This clonotype was seen many times. This chain joins TRBV12-3 or TRBV12-4 and TRBJ2-4, with D unclear. Trimming removed 5 bases at V and 3 bases at J, with 11 bases between. The length of the CDR3 is 14 residues. The CDR3 sequence is CASSVIGDKNIQYF. CDR3 DNA: TGTGCCAGCAGTGTTATTGGGGACAAAAACATTCAGTACTTC.

Only a few counts were recorded for this clonotype. The gene calls are TRBV28 and TRBJ1-5; no clear D. V lost 1 base to trimming and J lost 1 base, with 14 bases between them. The CDR3 extends over 17 amino acids. The germline gives CDR1 MDHEN, CDR2 SYDVKM. This CDR3 is CASSLSLIKRSNQPQHF. CDR3 nucleotide sequence: TGTGCCAGCAGTTTATCTTTAATAAAGAGGAGCAATCAGCCCCAGCATTTT. Using reference TRBV28 and TRBJ1-5 for the parts outside the CDR3, the full variable domain is DVKVTQSSRYLVKRTGEKVFLECVQDMDHENMFWYRQDPGLGLRLIYFSYDVKMKEKGDIPEGYSVSREKKERFSLILESASTNQTSMYLCASSLSLIKRSNQPQHFGDGTRLSIL.

The J gene is TRBJ1-1, the V gene TRBV19; D remains ambiguous. The CDR3 is 13 amino acids. V gave up 1 base and J gave up 3 bases, with 6 bases separating them. The germline V gene encodes CDR1 LNHDA and CDR2 SQIVND (reference sequence). The CDR3 nucleotides are TGTGCCAGTAGTATAGTAGTGGACACTGAAGCTTTCTTT. Protein sequence: CASSIVVDTEAFF.

The chain recombines TRBV27 with TRBJ2-7, with a weak D call TRBD2 (7 bases). The CDR3 is 15 residues long. V was shortened by 2 bases and J by 5 bases, with 16 bases between the two germline ends. Germline V gene data show CDR1 as MNHEY and CDR2 as SMNVEV (reference sequence). The CDR3 reads CASSLAGASSNEQYF. CDR3 DNA: TGTGCCAGCAGTTTAGCGGGGGCATCGTCCAACGAGCAGTACTTC.

In this sample, this clonotype turned up many times. V usage is TRBV11-2 and J usage is TRBJ1-4; 9 nucleotides agree with TRBD1. The ends lost 4 bases at V and 8 bases at J; junction bases unmatched: 14. The CDR3 covers 17 residues. The germline V gene has CDR1 SGHAT and CDR2 FQNNGV. The CDR3 region has the DNA TGTGCCAGCAGCTCGTCCCGGGACAGGGCTGCGAGGGAAAAACTGTTTTTT. This translates into CASSSSRDRAAREKLFF. Complete variable domain (other parts from reference TRBV11-2 and TRBJ1-4): EAGVAQSPRYKIIEKRQSVAFWCNPISGHATLYWYQQILGQGPKLLIQFQNNGVVDDSQLPKDRFSAERLKGVDSTLKIQPAKLEDSAVYLCASSSSRDRAAREKLFFGSGTQLSVL.

This clonotype was observed at least ten times. The chain carries TRBV7-9 and TRBJ2-3; 10 nucleotides align to TRBD2. Trimming removed 5 bases from V and 2 bases from J; junction bases left unmatched: 7. The CDR3 covers 16 residues. In germline, CDR1 is SEHNR, CDR2 FQNEAQ (reference sequence). The CDR3 sequence: CASSPVSGRDTDTQYF. For the CDR3, the DNA is TGTGCCAGCAGCCCAGTCAGCGGGAGGGACACAGATACGCAGTATTTT.

The sample holds many counts of this clonotype. This rearrangement joins TRBV7-6 to TRBJ2-3, with D hard to call. Germline lookup yields CDR1 SGHVS and CDR2 FNYEAQ. CDR3 length equals 17 residues. V dropped 6 bases and J dropped 0 bases, with 19 bases sitting between them. Here the CDR3 reads CASSTDPQKGSTDTQYF. The CDR3 bases are TGTGCCAGCAGTACCGACCCCCAGAAAGGTAGCACAGATACGCAGTATTTT.